This TCR beta chain was sequenced for a study of human T cells and chemical hapten exposure. Study at large: Sensitization employed 2% DPC on roughly 2 cm by roughly 2 cm of upper inner arm skin.

From germline, CDR1 is KGHDR and CDR2 SFDVKD. Deletions cut 7 bases from V and 0 bases from J, with 12 bases between. There are 14 residues in the CDR3. Time point described: patch test 3, about 24 weeks after DPC sensitization. Regarding treatment: therapeutic diphenylcyclopropenone sensitization with weekly scalp DPC. The template was total RNA from unfractionated whole blood. Individual cDNA molecules received unique molecular identifiers in the library. One entry per CDR3 protein, called by TCRdb with MiXCR from the RACE reads. The sample consists of under 200,000 distinct CDR3 sequences, around a quarter of them appearing once.

The material was whole blood, obtained in connection with sensitization to the hapten diphenylcyclopropenone (DPC). The chain uses TRBV24-1 and TRBJ2-7; no clear D. The TCR sequence derives from a woman younger than 35 with alopecia areata. Some clones in this sample may be carry-over from other donors' samples. The CDR3 nucleotides are TGTGCCACCAGCGCCGGTTGGAACTCCTACGAGCAGTACTTC. This encodes CATSAGWNSYEQYF.